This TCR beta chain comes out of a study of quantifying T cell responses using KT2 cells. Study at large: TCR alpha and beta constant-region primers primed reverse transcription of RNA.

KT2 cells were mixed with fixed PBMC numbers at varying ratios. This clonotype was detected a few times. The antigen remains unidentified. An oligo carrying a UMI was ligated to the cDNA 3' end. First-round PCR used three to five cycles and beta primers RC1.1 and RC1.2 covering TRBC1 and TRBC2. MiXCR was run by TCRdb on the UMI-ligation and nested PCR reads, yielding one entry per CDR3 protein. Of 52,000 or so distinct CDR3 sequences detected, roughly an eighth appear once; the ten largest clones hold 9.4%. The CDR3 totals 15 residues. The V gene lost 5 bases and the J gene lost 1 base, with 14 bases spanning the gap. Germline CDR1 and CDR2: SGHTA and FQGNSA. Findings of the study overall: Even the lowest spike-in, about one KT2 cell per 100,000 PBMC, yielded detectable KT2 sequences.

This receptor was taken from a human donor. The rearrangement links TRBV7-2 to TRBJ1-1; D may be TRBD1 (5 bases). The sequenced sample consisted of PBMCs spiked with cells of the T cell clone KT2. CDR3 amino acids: CASSRRGGQNTEAFF. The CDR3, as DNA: TGTGCCAGCAGCCGGCGGGGTGGACAGAACACTGAAGCTTTCTTT. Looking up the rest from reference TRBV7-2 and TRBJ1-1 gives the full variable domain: GAGVSQSPSNKVTEKGKDVELRCDPISGHTALYWYRQSLGQGLEFLIYFQGNSAPDKSGLPSDRFSAERTGGSVSTLTIQRTQQEDSAVYLCASSRRGGQNTEAFFGQGTRLTVV.